The source of this T cell receptor beta chain is a study of regulatory T cells in long-lasting Graves disease. In this sample, this clonotype turned up many times. Time point of the sample: persistent/refractory GD, antithyroid drugs over 5 years with positive TRAb. Following extraction of RNA from PBMCs, that RNA was used to make the TCR library. Relying on iRepertoire HTBI primers and Arm-PCR of CDR3 regions, the team built TCR beta libraries. TCRdb processed the multiplex PCR reads anew with MiXCR; each CDR3 protein has one entry. The top ten clones hold 7.8% of a sample with 400,000 to 500,000 distinct CDR3 sequences, about a fifth of them seen once. The CDR3 consists of 21 residues. V gave up 3 bases and J gave up 0 bases; unmatched junction bases: 15. Germline lookup yields CDR1 MNHEY and CDR2 SVGAGI.

This TCR was sampled from a female donor with Graves disease. The gene calls are TRBV6-5 and TRBJ2-7, with 15 bases aligning to TRBD2. The sample in question was peripheral blood mononuclear cells (PBMCs), obtained when the disease was refractory, from a patient treated with antithyroid drugs. This CDR3 is CASSYSGLAGGELLNSYEQYF. Here the CDR3 DNA reads TGTGCCAGCAGTTATTCCGGACTAGCGGGAGGGGAGTTACTGAACTCCTACGAGCAGTACTTC.